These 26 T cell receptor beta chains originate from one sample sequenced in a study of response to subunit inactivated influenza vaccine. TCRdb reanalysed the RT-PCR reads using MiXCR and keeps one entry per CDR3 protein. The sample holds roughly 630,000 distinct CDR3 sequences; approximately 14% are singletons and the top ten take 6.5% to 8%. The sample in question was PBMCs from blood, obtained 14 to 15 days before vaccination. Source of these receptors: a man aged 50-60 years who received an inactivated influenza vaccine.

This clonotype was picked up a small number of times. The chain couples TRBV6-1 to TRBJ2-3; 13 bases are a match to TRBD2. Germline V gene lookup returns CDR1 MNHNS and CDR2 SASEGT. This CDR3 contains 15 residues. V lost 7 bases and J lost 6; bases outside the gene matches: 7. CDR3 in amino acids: CASIRTSGGLDTQYF. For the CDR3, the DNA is TGTGCCAGCATCCGGACTAGCGGGGGTTTGGATACGCAGTATTTT.

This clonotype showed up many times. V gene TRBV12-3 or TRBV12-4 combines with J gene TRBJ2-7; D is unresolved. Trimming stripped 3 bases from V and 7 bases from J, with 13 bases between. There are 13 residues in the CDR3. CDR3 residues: CASSFVPRGEQYF. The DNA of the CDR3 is TGTGCCAGCAGTTTCGTCCCTCGAGGAGAGCAGTACTTC.

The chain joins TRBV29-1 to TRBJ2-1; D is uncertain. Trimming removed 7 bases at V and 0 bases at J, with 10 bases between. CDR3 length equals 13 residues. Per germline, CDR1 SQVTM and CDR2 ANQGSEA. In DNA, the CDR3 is TGCAGCGCCACCCACACCTCCTACAATGAGCAGTTCTTC. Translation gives CSATHTSYNEQFF.

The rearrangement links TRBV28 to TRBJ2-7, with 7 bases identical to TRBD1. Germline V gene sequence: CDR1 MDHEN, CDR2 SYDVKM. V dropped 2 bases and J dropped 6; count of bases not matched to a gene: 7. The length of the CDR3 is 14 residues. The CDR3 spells CASSLPSDRPEQYF. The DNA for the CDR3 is TGTGCCAGCAGTTTACCTTCGGACAGGCCCGAGCAGTACTTC. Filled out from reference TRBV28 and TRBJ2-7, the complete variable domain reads DVKVTQSSRYLVKRTGEKVFLECVQDMDHENMFWYRQDPGLGLRLIYFSYDVKMKEKGDIPEGYSVSREKKERFSLILESASTNQTSMYLCASSLPSDRPEQYFGPGTRLTVT.

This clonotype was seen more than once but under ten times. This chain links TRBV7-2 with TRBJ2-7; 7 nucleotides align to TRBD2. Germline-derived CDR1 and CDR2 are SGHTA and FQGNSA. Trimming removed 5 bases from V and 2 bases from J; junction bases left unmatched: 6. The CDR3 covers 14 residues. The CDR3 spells CASSPTAGPYEQYF. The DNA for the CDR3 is TGTGCCAGCAGCCCAACAGCGGGGCCCTACGAGCAGTACTTC.

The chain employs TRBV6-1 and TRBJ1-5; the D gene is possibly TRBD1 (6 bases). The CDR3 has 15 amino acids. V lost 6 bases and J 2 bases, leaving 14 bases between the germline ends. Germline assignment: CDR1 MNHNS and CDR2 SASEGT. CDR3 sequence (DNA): TGTGCCAGCAGCCCAACAGGGAATCGCAATCAGCCCCAGCATTTT. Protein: CASSPTGNRNQPQHF.

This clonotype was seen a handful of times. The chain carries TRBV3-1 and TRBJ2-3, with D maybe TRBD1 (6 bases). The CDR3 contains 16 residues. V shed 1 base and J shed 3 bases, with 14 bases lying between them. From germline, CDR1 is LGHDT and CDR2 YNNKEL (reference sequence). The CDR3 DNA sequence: TGTGCCAGCAGCCAAGGCTCAGGGGTTTCGACAGATACGCAGTATTTT. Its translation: CASSQGSGVSTDTQYF.

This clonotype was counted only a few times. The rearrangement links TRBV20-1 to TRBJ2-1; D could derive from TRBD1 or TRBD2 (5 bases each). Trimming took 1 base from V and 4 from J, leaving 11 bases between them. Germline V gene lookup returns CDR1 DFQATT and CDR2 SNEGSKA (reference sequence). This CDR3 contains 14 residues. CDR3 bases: TGCAGTGCTAGAGGAGGGGAAAGTTACAATGAGCAGTTCTTC. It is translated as CSARGGESYNEQFF.

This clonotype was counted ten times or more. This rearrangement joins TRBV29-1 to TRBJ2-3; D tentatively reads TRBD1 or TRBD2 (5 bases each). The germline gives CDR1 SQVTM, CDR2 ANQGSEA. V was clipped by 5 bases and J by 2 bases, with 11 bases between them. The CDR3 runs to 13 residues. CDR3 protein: CSVIRDLTDTQYF. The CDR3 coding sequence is TGCAGCGTTATCAGGGACCTCACAGATACGCAGTATTTT.

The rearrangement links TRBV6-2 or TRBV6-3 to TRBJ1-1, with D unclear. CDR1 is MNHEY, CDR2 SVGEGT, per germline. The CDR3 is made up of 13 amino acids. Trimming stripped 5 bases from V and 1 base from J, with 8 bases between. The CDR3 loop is CASSGAGNTEAFF. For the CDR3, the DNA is TGTGCCAGCAGTGGCGCAGGGAACACTGAAGCTTTCTTT.

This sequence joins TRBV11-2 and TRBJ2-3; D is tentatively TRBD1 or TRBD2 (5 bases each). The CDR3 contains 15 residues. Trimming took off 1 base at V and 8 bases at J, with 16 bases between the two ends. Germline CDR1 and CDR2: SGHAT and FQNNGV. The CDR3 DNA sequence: TGTGCCAGCAGCTTAGGGTTGGGTACGGGGCTTACGCAGTATTTT. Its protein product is CASSLGLGTGLTQYF.

CDR3 bases: TGCGCCAGCAGCTTAGTAGCGGGAGGGGACAATGAGCAGTTCTTC. Its translation: CASSLVAGGDNEQFF. The rearrangement uses TRBV5-1 and TRBJ2-1; 11 bases match TRBD2. Germline-derived CDR1 and CDR2 are SGHRS and YFSETQ. J gave up 5 bases and V 2 bases, and 3 bases lay outside the gene matches. The CDR3 is 15 residues long.

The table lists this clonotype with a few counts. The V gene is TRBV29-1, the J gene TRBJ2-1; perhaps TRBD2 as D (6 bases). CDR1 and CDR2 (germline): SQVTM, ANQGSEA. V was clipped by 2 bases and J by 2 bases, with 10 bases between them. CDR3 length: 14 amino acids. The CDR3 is CSVETRLAYNEQFF. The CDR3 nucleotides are TGCAGCGTTGAAACGCGACTAGCCTACAATGAGCAGTTCTTC.

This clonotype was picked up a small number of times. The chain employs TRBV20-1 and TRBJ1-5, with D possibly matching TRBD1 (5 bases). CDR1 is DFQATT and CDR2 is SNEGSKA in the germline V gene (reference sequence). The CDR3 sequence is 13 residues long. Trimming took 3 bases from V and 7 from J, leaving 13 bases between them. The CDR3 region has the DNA TGCAGTGCTAGGGGGGGGGGTGACCAGCCCCAGCATTTT. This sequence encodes CSARGGGDQPQHF.

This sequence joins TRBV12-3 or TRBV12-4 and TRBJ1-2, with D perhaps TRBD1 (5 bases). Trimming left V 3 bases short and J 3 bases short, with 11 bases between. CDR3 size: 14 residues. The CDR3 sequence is CASSFAGQDYGYTF. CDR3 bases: TGTGCCAGCAGTTTTGCGGGGCAGGACTATGGCTACACCTTC.

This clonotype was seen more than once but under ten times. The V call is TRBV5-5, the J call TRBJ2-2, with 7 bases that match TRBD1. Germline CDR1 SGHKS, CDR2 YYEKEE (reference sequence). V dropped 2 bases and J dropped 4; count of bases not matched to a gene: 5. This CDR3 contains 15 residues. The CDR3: CASSLSGGTTGELFF. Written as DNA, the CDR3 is TGTGCCAGCAGCTTATCAGGGGGAACCACCGGGGAGCTGTTTTTT.

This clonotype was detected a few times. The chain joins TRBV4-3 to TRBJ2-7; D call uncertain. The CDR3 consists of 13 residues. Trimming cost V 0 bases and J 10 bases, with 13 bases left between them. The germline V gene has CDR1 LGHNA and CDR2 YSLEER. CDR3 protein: CASSQEGHRPQYF. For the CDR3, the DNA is TGCGCCAGCAGCCAAGAAGGGCACCGGCCCCAGTACTTC.

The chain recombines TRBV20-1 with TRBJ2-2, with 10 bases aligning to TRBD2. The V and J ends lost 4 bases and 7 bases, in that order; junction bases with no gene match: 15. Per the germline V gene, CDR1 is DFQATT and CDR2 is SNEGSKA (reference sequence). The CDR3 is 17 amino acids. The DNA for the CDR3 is TGCAGTGCTACGTGGACTAGCGGTGACGGGTATGGCGGGGAGCTGTTTTTT. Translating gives CSATWTSGDGYGGELFF.

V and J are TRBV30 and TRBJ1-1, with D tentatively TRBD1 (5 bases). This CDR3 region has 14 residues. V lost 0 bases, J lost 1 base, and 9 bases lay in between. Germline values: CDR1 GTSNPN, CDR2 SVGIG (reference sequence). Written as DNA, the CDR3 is TGTGCCTGGAGTGTTGGGACGGCGAACACTGAAGCTTTCTTT. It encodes CAWSVGTANTEAFF.

Here the CDR3 reads CASSQLVWGQRETQYF. The CDR3 region has the DNA TGTGCCAGCAGCCAACTGGTCTGGGGACAACGGGAGACCCAGTACTTC. The chain has TRBV7-9 and TRBJ2-5; tentatively, D is TRBD1 (6 bases). This CDR3 has 16 residues. V lost 5 bases, J lost 5 bases, and 21 bases lay in between. CDR1 is SEHNR and CDR2 is FQNEAQ in the germline V gene (reference sequence). The full variable domain, in which reference TRBV7-9 and TRBJ2-5 provide the parts outside the CDR3, is DTGVSQNPRHKITKRGQNVTFRCDPISEHNRLYWYRQTLGQGPEFLTYFQNEAQLEKSRLLSDRFSAERPKGSFSTLEIQRTEQGDSAMYLCASSQLVWGQRETQYFGPGTRLLVL.

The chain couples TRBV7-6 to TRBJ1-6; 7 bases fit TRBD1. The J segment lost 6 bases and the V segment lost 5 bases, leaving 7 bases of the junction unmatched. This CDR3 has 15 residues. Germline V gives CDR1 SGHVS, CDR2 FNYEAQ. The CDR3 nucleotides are TGTGCCAGCAGCGCAACGGGACAGATTAATTCACCCCTCCACTTT. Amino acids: CASSATGQINSPLHF. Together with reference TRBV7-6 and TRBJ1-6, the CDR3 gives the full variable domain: GAGVSQSPRYKVTKRGQDVALRCDPISGHVSLYWYRQALGQGPEFLTYFNYEAQQDKSGLPNDRFSAERPEGSISTLTIQRTEQRDSAMYRCASSATGQINSPLHFGNGTRLTVT.

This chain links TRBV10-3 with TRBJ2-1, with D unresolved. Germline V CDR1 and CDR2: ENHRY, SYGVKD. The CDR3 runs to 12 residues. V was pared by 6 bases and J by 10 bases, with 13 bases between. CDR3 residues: CAIRARYQEQFF. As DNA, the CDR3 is TGTGCCATCAGGGCCCGATACCAGGAGCAGTTCTTC.

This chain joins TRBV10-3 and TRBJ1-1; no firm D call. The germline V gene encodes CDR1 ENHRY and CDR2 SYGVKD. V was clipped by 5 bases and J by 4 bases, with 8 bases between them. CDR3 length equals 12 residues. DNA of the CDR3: TGTGCCATCAGTCGAAGGACCACTGAAGCTTTCTTT. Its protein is CAISRRTTEAFF.

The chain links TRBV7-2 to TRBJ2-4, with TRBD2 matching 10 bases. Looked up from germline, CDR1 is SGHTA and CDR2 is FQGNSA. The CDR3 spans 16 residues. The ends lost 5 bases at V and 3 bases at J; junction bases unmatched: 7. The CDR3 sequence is CASSQTSGNVKNIQYF. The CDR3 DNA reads TGTGCCAGCAGCCAAACTAGCGGGAATGTCAAAAACATTCAGTACTTC. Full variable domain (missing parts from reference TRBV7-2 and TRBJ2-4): GAGVSQSPSNKVTEKGKDVELRCDPISGHTALYWYRQSLGQGLEFLIYFQGNSAPDKSGLPSDRFSAERTGGSVSTLTIQRTQQEDSAVYLCASSQTSGNVKNIQYFGAGTRLSVL.

The CDR3 DNA sequence: TGTGCCAGCAGTTTTATTCAGCGGGGCGTCCAGTACTTC. Translated: CASSFIQRGVQYF. V and J are TRBV6-2 or TRBV6-3 and TRBJ2-5; TRBD2 agrees at 7 bases. CDR1 is MNHEY and CDR2 is SVGEGT in the germline V gene. The CDR3 has 13 amino acids. V was clipped by 4 bases and J by 10 bases; unmatched bases: 9.

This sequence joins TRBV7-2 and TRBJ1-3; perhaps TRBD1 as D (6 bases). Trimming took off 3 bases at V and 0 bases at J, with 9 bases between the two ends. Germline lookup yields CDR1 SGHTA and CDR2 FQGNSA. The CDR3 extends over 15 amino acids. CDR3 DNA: TGTGCCAGCAGCTTGCAGGGGAACTCTGGAAACACCATATATTTT. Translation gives CASSLQGNSGNTIYF.